This T cell receptor beta chain was found in a study of CD8+CD57+ T cells in acquired aplastic anemia. Study conclusions and caveats: Patients and controls shared twenty-nine CD8+ CDR3 sequences.

This clonotype has at least ten counts. Its antigen remains unidentified. It was genomic DNA that served as the template for profiling TCR beta VDJ and CDR3. TCRdb re-derived calls from the reads in MiXCR, one entry per CDR3 protein. This sample yields under 200,000 distinct CDR3 sequences, of which about 45% are seen a single time; approximately 3% belongs to the top ten. Whoever was chosen for sequencing had shown CD8+CD57+ cell expansion by flow cytometry. Severe acquired aplastic anemia was the diagnosis recorded for all patients. The TCR sequence derives from a human donor with aplastic anemia. The specimen was sorted CD4+, CD8+, or CD8+CD57+ T cells (not recorded which) from PBMCs.

The DNA for the CDR3 is TGTGCCAGCAGCCCAGGGGGACACAGTAATTCACCCCTCCACTTT. It is translated as CASSPGGHSNSPLHF. The chain joins TRBV6-1 to TRBJ1-6; 7 bases agree with TRBD1. Germline V gene data show CDR1 as MNHNS and CDR2 as SASEGT. The CDR3 is 15 amino acids. V lost 6 bases, J lost 6 bases, and 8 bases stayed unmatched.